Listed here are 7 T cell receptor beta chains from one sample, sequenced in a study of persistence of HIV-infected CD4 T cells. Anti-CD3/anti-CD28 beads served as a nonspecific positive control stimulus. CD4+ T cells upregulating both CD40 ligand and CD69 were sorted as responding cells. The libraries were made with immunoSEQ version 4 in survey mode. Assay: immunoSEQ multiplex PCR; the TCRdb copy retains only in-frame clones and omits some. The sample records about 45,000 clones, about 85% being singletons. These receptors have no identified antigens. Material: CD4+ T cells sorted from PBMCs after approximately 20-hour stimulation, obtained from a patient who received antiretroviral therapy. The receptors stem from an adult woman with HIV who was CMV-seropositive.

The genes are TRBV6-5 and TRBJ2-3; D might be TRBD2 (7 bases). Germline V gene data show CDR1 as MNHEY and CDR2 as SVGAGI. V shed 6 bases and J shed 4 bases, with 11 bases lying between them. The CDR3 totals 13 residues. CDR3 sequence reads: CASRGGGPDTQYF. Here the CDR3 DNA reads TGTGCCAGCAGGGGCGGGGGCCCAGATACGCAGTATTTT.

The chain carries TRBV9 and TRBJ2-1, with D possibly being TRBD1 or TRBD2 (5 bases each). This CDR3 is 14 amino acids long. Between the trimmed V and J ends, which lost 4 bases and 8 bases, there was a span of 16 bases. The germline V gene encodes CDR1 SGDLS and CDR2 YYNGEE. For the CDR3, the DNA is TGTGCCAGCAGCCGGGACCTTAGGTCCGATGAGCAGTTCTTC. Translated: CASSRDLRSDEQFF.

V gene TRBV12-5 combines with J gene TRBJ1-1, with 7 positions matching TRBD1. V dropped 5 bases and J dropped 4; count of bases not matched to a gene: 7. The CDR3 is made up of 14 amino acids. CDR1 and CDR2 from the germline V gene are LGHNT and FRNRAP. This chain's CDR3 is CASGMDRSGTEAFF. CDR3 DNA: TGTGCTAGTGGTATGGACAGGTCGGGCACTGAAGCTTTCTTT.

The V call is TRBV6-5, the J call TRBJ1-1; D call uncertain. V was shortened by 6 bases and J by 3 bases, with 14 bases between the two germline ends. Germline CDR1 is MNHEY and CDR2 is SVGAGI. CDR3 size: 14 residues. The CDR3 protein is CASRDRASYTEAFF. The CDR3 DNA reads TGTGCCAGCAGAGACCGCGCGTCTTACACTGAAGCTTTCTTT.

The genes are TRBV5-6 and TRBJ1-6; D not certain. This CDR3 has 15 residues. Germline CDR1 and CDR2: SGHDT and YYEEEE. The ends were cut back, 5 bases at V and 0 bases at J, with 9 bases in the middle. The CDR3 bases are TGTGCCAGCAGGGGCCGGAGCTCCTATAATTCACCCCTCCACTTT. Translated: CASRGRSSYNSPLHF.

Turning to this clone: Other DNA sequences from this sample encode an identical CDR3 as well. This chain uses TRBV7-2 with TRBJ2-6; no reliable D call. V gave up 5 bases and J gave up 2 bases, with 13 bases separating them. Germline V gene lookup returns CDR1 SGHTA and CDR2 FQGNSA. This CDR3 is 16 amino acids long. CDR3 sequence reads: CASSPPGPTGANVLTF. The CDR3 region has the DNA TGTGCCAGCAGCCCCCCCGGGCCTACTGGGGCCAACGTCCTGACTTTC.

This clone was detected a few times. The chain links TRBV4-2 to TRBJ2-2, with D perhaps matching TRBD2 (6 bases). V gave up 3 bases and J gave up 1 base, with 12 bases separating them. There are 16 residues in the CDR3. Germline V gene data show CDR1 as LGHNA and CDR2 as YNFKEQ. The CDR3 spells CASSQGRPLNTGELFF. The CDR3 DNA reads as TGTGCCAGCAGCCAGGGGAGGCCCTTGAACACCGGGGAGCTGTTTTTT.